One and the same sample provided the 10 T cell receptor beta chains below, sequenced in a study of blood T cell repertoires in COVID-19. Method: immunoSEQ multiplex PCR; TCRdb's copy keeps in-frame clones and lacks some. The sample lists around 420,000 clones, roughly 86% occurring once. Sequencing was done on a sample of PBMCs or T cells enriched from blood (not recorded which). These TCRs come from a woman aged 40 to 50 with acute COVID-19.

This clone was seen a few times. The chain combines TRBV14 with TRBJ2-1, with TRBD2 identical over 12 bases. From germline, CDR1 is SGHDN and CDR2 FVKESK. The CDR3 contains 15 residues. V lost 5 bases, J lost 7 bases, and 6 bases stayed unmatched. The CDR3 here is CASSATSGGHNEQFF. The CDR3, as DNA: TGTGCCAGCAGCGCGACTAGCGGGGGCCATAATGAGCAGTTCTTC.

This chain connects TRBV24-1 to TRBJ2-2; 7 bases line up with TRBD1. The CDR3 has 16 residues. Germline V gene sequence: CDR1 KGHDR, CDR2 SFDVKD. V lost 5 bases to trimming and J lost 3 bases; unmatched junction nucleotides: 8. CDR3 sequence: CATSGLPTGDTGELFF. In nucleotides, the CDR3 is TGTGCCACCAGTGGTCTACCAACAGGGGACACCGGGGAGCTGTTTTTT.

This clone came up once. The chain combines TRBV30 with TRBJ1-5, with D tentatively TRBD1 (5 bases). This CDR3 has 14 amino acids. The germline gives CDR1 GTSNPN, CDR2 SVGIG (reference sequence). The V and J ends lost 2 bases and 1 base respectively, with 9 bases between them. The CDR3 here is CAWSSGVSNQPQHF. The CDR3 DNA reads TGTGCCTGGAGTTCGGGGGTCAGCAATCAGCCCCAGCATTTT. The complete variable domain, with remaining parts taken from reference TRBV30 and TRBJ1-5, reads SQTIHQWPATLVQPVGSPLSLECTVEGTSNPNLYWYRQAAGRGLQLLFYSVGIGQISSEVPQNLSASRPQDRQFILSSKKLLLSDSGFYLCAWSSGVSNQPQHFGDGTRLSIL.

This clone was counted only a few times. The J gene is TRBJ1-2, the V gene TRBV28; 8 bases align to TRBD1. The germline V gene encodes CDR1 MDHEN and CDR2 SYDVKM. V was clipped by 7 bases and J by 5 bases; unmatched bases: 9. CDR3 size: 14 residues. The CDR3 coding sequence is TGTGCCAGCACCAGCAGGGACAGGACTTATGGCTACACCTTC. This gives the protein CASTSRDRTYGYTF.

This clone was counted between two and nine times. The chain couples TRBV10-1 to TRBJ1-4; 8 bases line up with TRBD1. V lost 6 bases, J lost 11 bases, and 8 bases stayed unmatched. The length of the CDR3 is 13 residues. Germline V lookup: CDR1 WNHNN, CDR2 SYGVQD (reference sequence). For the CDR3, the DNA is TGCGCCAGCAGCCAAGGACAGGGAGGGAAACTGTTTTTT. Protein product: CASSQGQGGKLFF.

The V gene is TRBV5-6, the J gene TRBJ1-2; 8 positions match TRBD1. Per the germline V gene, CDR1 is SGHDT and CDR2 is YYEEEE. The CDR3 runs 13 residues. Trimming cost V 6 bases and J 4 bases; bases outside gene matches: 5. CDR3 nucleotide sequence: TGTGCCAGCACCTGGGACAGGTCCTATGGCTACACCTTC. Protein product: CASTWDRSYGYTF. The entire variable domain, with the rest obtained from reference TRBV5-6 and TRBJ1-2, is as follows: DAGVTQSPTHLIKTRGQQVTLRCSPKSGHDTVSWYQQALGQGPQFIFQYYEEEERQRGNFPDRFSGHQFPNYSSELNVNALLLGDSALYLCASTWDRSYGYTFGSGTRLTVV.

The chain combines TRBV10-3 with TRBJ1-2, with TRBD1 matching 11 bases. CDR3 size: 12 residues. With V trimmed by 4 bases and J by 12 bases, 4 bases remained unmatched. Germline V gene lookup returns CDR1 ENHRY and CDR2 SYGVKD. CDR3 protein: CAISATGQGDTF. The CDR3 DNA follows: TGTGCCATCAGTGCGACGGGACAGGGGGACACCTTC.

The chain links TRBV3-1 (or the pseudogene TRBV3-2) to TRBJ2-1; the match to TRBD2 covers 9 bases. After removal of 1 base from V and 1 base from J, the junction contained 8 bases not matched to a gene. The CDR3 has 18 residues. Germline CDR1 and CDR2: LGHDT and YNNKEL (reference sequence). CDR3 sequence (DNA): TGTGCCAGCAGCCAAGGGCTCCATCTAGCGGGGTCCTACAATGAGCAGTTCTTC. Translation gives CASSQGLHLAGSYNEQFF.

V is TRBV19 and J is TRBJ1-4; D perhaps matches TRBD1 (5 bases). The CDR3 extends over 16 amino acids. Trimming removed 0 bases at V and 6 bases at J, with 14 bases between. Germline V CDR1 and CDR2: LNHDA, SQIVND (reference sequence). CDR3 sequence reads: CASSIDQGRLHEKLFF. The CDR3 DNA sequence: TGTGCCAGTAGTATAGATCAGGGTCGTCTGCATGAAAAACTGTTTTTT.

This clone was recorded only once. This chain joins TRBV6-2 or TRBV6-3 and TRBJ2-3, with TRBD1 matching over 10 bases. Unmatched junction bases numbered 9, after V lost 6 bases and J lost 6 bases. Germline V CDR1 and CDR2: MNHEY, SVGEGT. CDR3 length: 15 amino acids. This CDR3 is CASSWGQGHGDTQYF. In DNA form, the CDR3 reads TGTGCCAGCAGCTGGGGACAGGGGCACGGGGATACGCAGTATTTT.